Listed here are 14 T cell receptor beta chains from one sample, sequenced in a study of shared clonotypes between healthy human individuals. Here immunoSEQ multiplex PCR was the method, and the copy in TCRdb shows in-frame clones only, minus some. The table lists millions of clones, about 95% of them singletons, with 0.13% in the top ten. Sequenced material: naive CD4+ T cells sorted from blood. Documented subset: CD45RA+ positively selected. The source is a man between 18 and 29 years old in good health.

The chain links TRBV13 to TRBJ2-3; TRBD2 matches at 10 bases. V lost 5 bases and J lost 2; bases outside the gene matches: 13. Germline assignment: CDR1 PRHDT and CDR2 FYEKMQ (reference sequence). The CDR3 loop spans 18 amino acids. CDR3 nucleotides: TGTGCCAGCAGCCCCCGTGTACGAGCGGGAGGGATCACAGATACGCAGTATTTT. It codes for CASSPRVRAGGITDTQYF. Supplemented by reference TRBV13 and TRBJ2-3, the full variable domain reads AAGVIQSPRHLIKEKRETATLKCYPIPRHDTVYWYQQGPGQDPQFLISFYEKMQSDKGSIPDRFSAQQFSDYHSELNMSSLELGDSALYFCASSPRVRAGGITDTQYFGPGTRLTVL.

The chain couples TRBV6-1 to TRBJ1-4; tentatively, D is TRBD1 (5 bases). CDR3 length equals 13 residues. CDR1 is MNHNS and CDR2 is SASEGT in the germline V gene. Trimming shortened V by 2 bases and J by 14 bases, and 15 bases separated the two germline ends. The CDR3, as DNA: TGTGCCAGCAGTGAATCCTTAGGAGGGGTCCTGTTTTTT. Protein sequence: CASSESLGGVLFF.

Of note for this clone: Additional DNA sequences in this sample encode the identical CDR3. The rearrangement joins TRBV5-1 to TRBJ2-5; no reliable D call. The V and J ends lost 2 bases and 5 bases respectively, with 4 bases between them. The CDR3 sequence is 11 residues long. The germline CDR1 and CDR2 sequences are SGHRS and YFSETQ. Here the CDR3 DNA reads TGCGCCAGCAGCTTTAGCGAGACCCAGTACTTC. It codes for CASSFSETQYF.

This chain links TRBV10-2 with TRBJ1-3, with D possibly matching TRBD1 (5 bases). Looked up from germline, CDR1 is WSHSY and CDR2 is SAAADI. The CDR3 totals 13 residues. Trimming took off 8 bases at V and 2 bases at J, with 10 bases between the two ends. Written as DNA, the CDR3 is TGCGCCAGCTGGGGGGTCCCTGGAAACACCATATATTTT. This encodes CASWGVPGNTIYF.

The chain joins TRBV6-1 to TRBJ1-2; no definite D call. Germline values: CDR1 MNHNS, CDR2 SASEGT. This CDR3 comprises 12 residues. V was clipped by 2 bases and J by 10 bases, with 11 bases between them. The CDR3 DNA is TGTGCCAGCAGTGAATATGTGGAATACTACACCTTC. It yields the protein CASSEYVEYYTF.

The chain joins TRBV5-1 to TRBJ2-5, with a possible D match to TRBD2 (5 bases). V lost 0 bases to trimming and J lost 4 bases, with 13 bases between them. The CDR3 consists of 15 residues. Germline V CDR1 and CDR2: SGHRS, YFSETQ. CDR3 sequence: CASSLDARASETQYF. Written as DNA, the CDR3 is TGCGCCAGCAGCTTGGATGCGCGGGCGTCAGAGACCCAGTACTTC.

This chain links TRBV30 with TRBJ1-1; D unclear. The CDR3 is 12 residues long. The V gene's germline CDR1 is GTSNPN and CDR2 SVGIG (reference sequence). V was shortened by 3 bases and J by 11 bases, with 16 bases between the two germline ends. The CDR3 reads CAWRDLSGAAFF. CDR3 DNA sequence: TGTGCCTGGAGGGACCTCTCAGGTGCGGCTTTCTTT.

The chain links TRBV6-5 to TRBJ1-3; possibly TRBD1 for D (6 bases). CDR1 and CDR2 from the germline V gene are MNHEY and SVGAGI. The CDR3 spans 13 residues. Trimming took off 8 bases at V and 1 base at J, with 9 bases between the two ends. CDR3 DNA sequence: TGTGCCAGCCGGGACAAATCTGGAAACACCATATATTTT. It encodes CASRDKSGNTIYF.

CDR3 bases: TGCAGCGTTTGGATGCAAGAGACCCAGTACTTC. Encoded protein: CSVWMQETQYF. The chain couples TRBV29-1 to TRBJ2-5, with D unclear. This CDR3 comprises 11 residues. Germline CDR1 is SQVTM and CDR2 is ANQGSEA. Trimming removed 5 bases at V and 2 bases at J, with 6 bases between.

The chain couples TRBV6-5 to TRBJ2-7, with D tentatively TRBD1 or TRBD2 (5 bases each). This CDR3 has 16 amino acids. The V gene lost 2 bases and the J gene lost 3 bases, with 17 bases spanning the gap. Germline-derived CDR1 and CDR2 are MNHEY and SVGAGI. CDR3 residues: CASSYQGPTTHYEQYF. In DNA form, the CDR3 reads TGTGCCAGCAGTTACCAGGGACCGACCACTCACTACGAGCAGTACTTC.

The rearrangement joins TRBV7-2 to TRBJ1-2; TRBD1 agrees at 10 bases. The germline CDR1 and CDR2 sequences are SGHTA and FQGNSA. With V trimmed by 1 base and J by 3 bases, 11 bases remained unmatched. The CDR3 is made up of 18 amino acids. In nucleotides, the CDR3 is TGTGCCAGCAGCTTAGTGGGGACAGGGGTCGGTTCCCACTATGGCTACACCTTC. Its translation is CASSLVGTGVGSHYGYTF.

The V gene is TRBV1, the J gene TRBJ2-7. TRBV1 is designated a pseudogene. This CDR3 is 15 amino acids long. The CDR3 protein is CTSITTEASSYEQYF. The DNA of the CDR3 is TGCACCAGCATCACCACGGAAGCAAGCTCCTACGAGCAGTACTTC.

Points on this clone: Additional DNA sequences in this sample encode the identical CDR3. V gene TRBV28 combines with J gene TRBJ1-2, with D maybe TRBD1 (5 bases). CDR1 and CDR2 (germline): MDHEN, SYDVKM. Trimming removed 6 bases at V and 0 bases at J, with 11 bases between. The CDR3 spans 14 residues. DNA of the CDR3: TGTGCCAGCAGCCGGGACGGGACTAACTATGGCTACACCTTC. Translated: CASSRDGTNYGYTF.

This clone appeared once. The sample has other DNA sequences that encode this CDR3 too. The chain has TRBV18 and TRBJ2-7, with unresolved D. CDR3 size: 13 residues. The V gene's germline CDR1 is KGHSH and CDR2 LQKENI. Trimming cost V 1 base and J 3 bases, with 7 bases left between them. The CDR3 DNA reads as TGTGCCAGCTCACCACTTTCGAGCTACGAGCAGTACTTC. Translation gives CASSPLSSYEQYF. The full variable domain, completed using reference TRBV18 and TRBJ2-7, is NAGVMQNPRHLVRRRGQEARLRCSPMKGHSHVYWYRQLPEEGLKFMVYLQKENIIDESGMPKERFSAEFPKEGPSILRIQQVVRGDSAAYFCASSPLSSYEQYFGPGTRLTVT.